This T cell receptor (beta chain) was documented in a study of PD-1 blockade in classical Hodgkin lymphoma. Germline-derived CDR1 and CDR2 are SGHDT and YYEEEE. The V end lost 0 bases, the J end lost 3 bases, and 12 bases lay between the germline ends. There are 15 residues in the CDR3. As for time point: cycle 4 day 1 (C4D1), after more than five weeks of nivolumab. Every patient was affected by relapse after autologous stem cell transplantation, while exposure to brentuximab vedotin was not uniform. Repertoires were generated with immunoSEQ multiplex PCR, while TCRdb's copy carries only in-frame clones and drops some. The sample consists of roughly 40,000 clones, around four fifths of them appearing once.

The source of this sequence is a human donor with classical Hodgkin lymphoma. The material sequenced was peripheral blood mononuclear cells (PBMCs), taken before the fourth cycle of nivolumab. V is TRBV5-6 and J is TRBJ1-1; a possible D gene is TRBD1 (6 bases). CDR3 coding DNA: TGTGCCAGCAGCTTGGAAATAGGGACATACACTGAAGCTTTCTTT. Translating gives CASSLEIGTYTEAFF.